This TCR beta chain was retrieved from a study of OX40 agonist ivuxolimab in advanced cancers. On the study more broadly: Patients were given ivuxolimab, an antibody that agonizes OX40 (CD134). Therapy given before enrollment (anti-PD-1, anti-PD-L1 or anti-CTLA-4) was allowed, and around 44% had some.

Data came from immunoSEQ multiplex PCR; TCRdb stores just in-frame clones and leaves some out. The repertoire holds roughly 52,000 clones, with around 77% as singletons. The CDR3 has 19 amino acids. Germline trimming cut 3 bases from V and 1 base from J; bases unmatched to any gene: 11. Germline lookup yields CDR1 SGHRS and CDR2 YFSETQ. On this clone: Its antigen is still unknown.

Study results and limitations: Averaging showed that CD8+ T cells had more expanded clones than CD4+ did.

The V and J genes are TRBV5-1 and TRBJ2-5, with 14 bases lining up with TRBD2. This clonotype was sampled from an adult with an advanced solid tumor such as melanoma, head and neck, liver or kidney cancer. Sequences were derived from CD4+ or CD8+ T cells sorted from blood, sampled in a trial of the OX40 agonist ivuxolimab. The CDR3 nucleotides are TGCGCCAGCAGCTCCCTCGCACGGACTAGCGGGGGGCCCCAAGAGACCCAGTACTTC. Protein: CASSSLARTSGGPQETQYF.